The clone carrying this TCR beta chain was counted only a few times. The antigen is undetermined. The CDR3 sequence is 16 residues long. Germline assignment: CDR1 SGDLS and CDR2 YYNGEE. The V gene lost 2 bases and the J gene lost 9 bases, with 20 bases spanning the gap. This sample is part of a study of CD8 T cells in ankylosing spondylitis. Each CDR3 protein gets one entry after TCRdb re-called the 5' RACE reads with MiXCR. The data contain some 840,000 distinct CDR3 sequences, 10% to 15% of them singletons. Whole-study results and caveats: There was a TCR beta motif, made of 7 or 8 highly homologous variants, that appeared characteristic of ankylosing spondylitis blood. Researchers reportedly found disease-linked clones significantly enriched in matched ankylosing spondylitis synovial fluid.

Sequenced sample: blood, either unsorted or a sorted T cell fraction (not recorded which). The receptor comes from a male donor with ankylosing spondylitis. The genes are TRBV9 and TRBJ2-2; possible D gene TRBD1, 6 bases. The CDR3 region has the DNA TGTGCCAGCAGCGTTTCGGGACAACTCTCTCAGCGGGAGCTGTTTTTT. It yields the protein CASSVSGQLSQRELFF.